This record concerns one T cell receptor (beta chain) sequence. No antigen is known for it. Primers: 60 Vbeta forward and 13 Jbeta reverse. Sequencing was performed with immunoSEQ multiplex PCR; in TCRdb, only in-frame clones are kept and a portion is missing. Here the sample spans 210,000 or so clones, approximately 88% being singletons. These data originate in a study of cytomegalovirus exposure and HLA in healthy donors. Study-wide points: The classifier reportedly diagnosed cytomegalovirus status with high specificity and sensitivity. Later work found most CMV-associated TCR beta chains apparently HLA-restricted.

The sequence was collected from a boy aged 2 to 10 in good health and CMV-seronegative. Sample: PBMCs.

This CDR3 reads CASQRQGSTEAFF. For the CDR3, the DNA is TGTGCTAGCCAGAGACAGGGGAGCACTGAAGCTTTCTTT. The chain couples TRBV12-5 to TRBJ1-1, with 8 bases matching TRBD1. With 9 bases clipped from V and 4 bases from J, the junction kept 7 bases outside the gene matches. The germline gives CDR1 LGHNT, CDR2 FRNRAP. This CDR3 has 13 residues. The full variable domain, with the rest looked up from reference TRBV12-5 and TRBJ1-1, is DARVTQTPRHKVTEMGQEVTMRCQPILGHNTVFWYRQTMMQGLELLAYFRNRAPLDDSGMPKDRFSAEMPDATLATLKIQPSEPRDSAVYFCASQRQGSTEAFFGQGTRLTVV.